Shown below are 12 T cell receptor beta chains from a single sample sequenced in a study of long-term antiretroviral therapy in people with HIV. Survey-level resolution applied to immunoSEQ assay v3.0. Assay used: immunoSEQ multiplex PCR; TCRdb lists only in-frame clones, some missing. The sample holds 30,000 to 40,000 clones, over 65% seen once. This specimen consisted of unsorted PBMCs, obtained 2 years after starting antiretroviral therapy. The receptors here all came from a woman in her fifties or sixties with HIV.

This CDR3 reads CASSLTTQARGTEAFF. The CDR3 DNA is TGCGCCAGCAGCTTGACTACACAGGCCCGGGGCACTGAAGCTTTCTTT. The chain carries TRBV5-1 and TRBJ1-1, with a weak D call TRBD1 (5 bases). V lost 1 base and J lost 4, with 17 bases in between. Germline CDR1 is SGHRS and CDR2 is YFSETQ. CDR3 size: 16 residues.

The genes are TRBV29-1 and TRBJ1-1; no definite D call. Deletions cut 5 bases from V and 1 base from J, with 8 bases between. Germline CDR1 and CDR2: SQVTM and ANQGSEA. The CDR3 sequence is 12 residues long. The CDR3 DNA follows: TGCAGCGTTCCCACCAGGAACACTGAAGCTTTCTTT. Residues: CSVPTRNTEAFF.

The rearrangement links TRBV7-9 to TRBJ2-1, with 8 bases aligning to TRBD1. Trimming at V came to 8 bases and at J to 7 bases, leaving 7 bases not matched to a gene. Per the germline V gene, CDR1 is SEHNR and CDR2 is FQNEAQ (reference sequence). The CDR3 contains 13 residues. CDR3 region: CASLQGAWNEQFF. The CDR3 DNA reads TGTGCCAGCCTCCAGGGGGCATGGAATGAGCAGTTCTTC.

This clone came up a few times. CDR3 in amino acids: CAGSHQASYEQYF. CDR3 nucleotide sequence: TGTGCCGGGTCCCACCAGGCATCCTACGAGCAGTACTTC. The gene calls are TRBV2 and TRBJ2-7; no definite D call. There are 13 residues in the CDR3. V was trimmed by 11 bases and J by 1 base, leaving 15 bases between them. Per germline, CDR1 SNHLY and CDR2 FYNNEI.

The DNA of the CDR3 is TGTGCGGTACGGGACAGCCGTCAGAGCGCTGAAGCTTTCTTT. It translates to CAVRDSRQSAEAFF. This chain connects TRBV6-1 to TRBJ1-1, with 7 nucleotides matching TRBD1. CDR1 and CDR2 from the germline V gene are MNHNS and SASEGT. The CDR3 is made up of 14 amino acids.

CDR3: CSARYGYEQYF. CDR3 coding DNA: TGCAGTGCTAGGTACGGGTACGAGCAGTACTTC. V usage is TRBV20-1 and J usage is TRBJ2-7; D gene unclear. The CDR3 length is 11 residues. V was clipped by 3 bases and J by 4 bases, with 7 bases between them. Germline CDR1 and CDR2: DFQATT and SNEGSKA (reference sequence).

V and J are TRBV1 and TRBJ2-3; the table's D call, TRBD2, was not checked against the DNA. TRBV1 is assigned pseudogene status. The CDR3 covers 17 residues. CDR3 sequence (DNA): TGCACCAGCAGCCAAGAGGCTAGCGGGGATAGCACAGATACGCAGTATTTT. Amino acid sequence: CTSSQEASGDSTDTQYF.

V and J are TRBV2 and TRBJ1-2, with 10 nucleotides matching TRBD1. Trimming cost V 5 bases and J 6 bases; bases outside gene matches: 3. Germline V gene lookup returns CDR1 SNHLY and CDR2 FYNNEI. This CDR3 has 13 amino acids. CDR3 sequence (DNA): TGTGCCAGCAGTTACGACAGGGGGCATGGCTACACCTTC. Its translation: CASSYDRGHGYTF. The full variable domain, rest sourced from reference TRBV2 and TRBJ1-2, is EPEVTQTPSHQVTQMGQEVILRCVPISNHLYFYWYRQILGQKVEFLVSFYNNEISEKSEIFDDQFSVERPDGSNFTLKIRSTKLEDSAMYFCASSYDRGHGYTFGSGTRLTVV.

The genes are TRBV11-2 and TRBJ2-1, with D unresolved. V was trimmed by 5 bases and J by 0 bases, leaving 11 bases between them. The CDR3 consists of 15 residues. Germline lookup yields CDR1 SGHAT and CDR2 FQNNGV. The CDR3 sequence is CASSERVSSYNEQFF. In DNA, the CDR3 is TGTGCCAGCAGCGAGCGTGTTAGCTCCTACAATGAGCAGTTCTTC. The whole variable domain, remainder taken from reference TRBV11-2 and TRBJ2-1, is EAGVAQSPRYKIIEKRQSVAFWCNPISGHATLYWYQQILGQGPKLLIQFQNNGVVDDSQLPKDRFSAERLKGVDSTLKIQPAKLEDSAVYLCASSERVSSYNEQFFGPGTRLTVL.

CDR3 sequence: CSVGGQFGNTEAFF. CDR3 nucleotide sequence: TGCAGCGTTGGAGGGCAGTTTGGGAACACTGAAGCTTTCTTT. The chain has TRBV29-1 and TRBJ1-1; D gene uncertain. Trimming stripped 4 bases from V and 1 base from J, with 13 bases between. Germline-derived CDR1 and CDR2 are SQVTM and ANQGSEA. This CDR3 is built from 14 residues.

This sequence joins TRBV6-5 and TRBJ2-5, with 8 bases matching TRBD1. Losses at the gene ends were 8 bases for V and 4 bases for J; bases not matched to a gene: 6. Germline V gene lookup returns CDR1 MNHEY and CDR2 SVGAGI. CDR3 length equals 13 residues. The CDR3 loop is CASGWTGSETQYF. The CDR3 DNA sequence: TGTGCCAGCGGTTGGACAGGGTCAGAGACCCAGTACTTC.

This clone was observed a handful of times. The genes are TRBV19 and TRBJ1-4; 10 bases are shared with TRBD1. After removal of 6 bases from V and 5 bases from J, the junction contained 6 bases not matched to a gene. Germline lookup yields CDR1 LNHDA and CDR2 SQIVND (reference sequence). CDR3 length equals 15 residues. CDR3 sequence reads: CASSPTGGLNEKLFF. For the CDR3, the DNA is TGTGCCAGTAGCCCGACAGGGGGCTTGAATGAAAAACTGTTTTTT.